The T cell receptor (beta chain) described here comes from a study of regulatory T cells in long-lasting Graves disease. The germline V and J ends were trimmed by 4 bases and 10 bases, with 14 bases remaining between them. The CDR3 spans 14 residues. Germline V lookup: CDR1 LGHDT, CDR2 YNNKEL (reference sequence). Findings and caveats of the study: Favored gene segments in persistent disease were TRBV28, TRBJ1-2 and TRBJ2-5.

Building the TCR beta libraries relied on iRepertoire HTBI primers, and CDR3 regions underwent Arm-PCR. TCRdb itself ran the multiplex PCR reads through MiXCR, one entry per CDR3 protein. The sample lists 400,000 to 500,000 distinct CDR3 sequences, over 15% occurring once. Time point indicated: newly diagnosed GD, antithyroid drugs for less than 3 months. The authors made the TCR library using RNA they extracted from PBMCs. American Thyroid Association guidelines defined Graves' disease diagnosis. Turning to this clonotype: The antigen is not known.

These data were also reused for a study on T cells in Graves' hyperthyroidism and ophthalmopathy.

The sample was peripheral blood mononuclear cells (PBMCs), taken at new diagnosis, from a patient treated with antithyroid drugs. This chain connects TRBV3-1 to TRBJ1-6, with D maybe TRBD1 (5 bases). The sequence came from a woman in her thirties with Graves disease. The CDR3, as DNA: TGTGCCAGCAGCCCCCCAGAAGGGGACTCACCCCTCCACTTT. This codes for CASSPPEGDSPLHF.